Listed here are 11 T cell receptor beta chains from one sample, sequenced in a study of T-cell memory formation after mild COVID-19 listed by TCRdb under 2021. The receptor library was made with 5' RACE. Instrument used: Illumina NovaSeq 6000. TCRdb reprocessing: public reads trimmed at Q25 with fastp, clones called with MiXCR, in-frame beta chains kept. Rows with a matching CDR3 protein are joined into one entry that keeps the most common DNA and genes. The sample table shows roughly 70,000 distinct CDR3 sequences, and roughly a sixth are seen once. Roughly 33% of the sample comes from the top ten. Material for sequencing was PBMCs or a T cell subset sorted from them (not recorded which). The origin of the receptors is an adult woman who had mild COVID-19 (a few samples of this study predate the infection). The sample titles of this study are shuffled in the database, so cell type and time point are left out; the donor was told from shared clones.

This clonotype showed up just a few times. The chain couples TRBV20-1 to TRBJ2-7; D assignment may be TRBD1 or TRBD2 (6 bases each). Trimming removed 0 bases at V and 2 bases at J, with 17 bases between. The CDR3 has 16 residues. The germline CDR1 and CDR2 sequences are DFQATT and SNEGSKA (reference sequence). Here the CDR3 reads CSARDGGGTEAYEQYF. Here the CDR3 DNA reads TGCAGTGCTAGAGATGGGGGCGGGACGGAGGCCTACGAGCAGTACTTC.

The chain joins TRBV15 to TRBJ2-7, with 9 positions matching TRBD2. CDR3 length: 16 amino acids. Trimming cost V 5 bases and J 2 bases; bases outside gene matches: 10. Germline values: CDR1 LNHNV, CDR2 YYDKDF (reference sequence). The CDR3 DNA sequence: TGTGCCACCAGCTGGACCCGAGGCGGGAGGGCCTACGAGCAGTACTTC. Translating it yields CATSWTRGGRAYEQYF.

The chain combines TRBV12-3 or TRBV12-4 with TRBJ2-6, with D possibly being TRBD1 (6 bases). Trimming took 1 base from V and 3 from J, leaving 7 bases between them. The CDR3 extends over 15 amino acids. The DNA for the CDR3 is TGTGCCAGCAGTTTAGGGGGGCTTGGGGCCAACGTCCTGACTTTC. This sequence encodes CASSLGGLGANVLTF.

The chain is built from TRBV5-5 and TRBJ2-3; D ambiguous. The germline gives CDR1 SGHKS, CDR2 YYEKEE (reference sequence). The CDR3 spans 17 residues. V lost 2 bases and J 2 bases, leaving 18 bases between the germline ends. The CDR3 DNA sequence: TGTGCCAGCAGCTTAGTGGGTACACCACTCCCCACAGATACGCAGTATTTT. This sequence encodes CASSLVGTPLPTDTQYF.

This chain uses TRBV29-1 with TRBJ2-1; no definite D call. There are 11 residues in the CDR3. V lost 3 bases to trimming and J lost 9 bases, with 9 bases between them. CDR1 and CDR2 from the germline V gene are SQVTM and ANQGSEA. The CDR3 DNA sequence: TGCAGCGTTGATGAACAGAGTGAGCAGTTCTTC. Protein sequence: CSVDEQSEQFF.

The chain carries TRBV6-5 and TRBJ2-2, with D possibly being TRBD1 (6 bases). This CDR3 has 14 residues. Germline V CDR1 and CDR2: MNHEY, SVGAGI. V lost 5 bases to trimming and J lost 1 base, with 8 bases between them. CDR3 residues: CASSTGQNTGELFF. The CDR3 DNA reads TGTGCCAGCAGTACGGGACAGAACACCGGGGAGCTGTTTTTT.

A few counts support this clonotype. The chain is built from TRBV7-9 and TRBJ2-7; D ambiguous. V was clipped by 5 bases and J by 7 bases, with 12 bases between them. The germline gives CDR1 SEHNR, CDR2 FQNEAQ (reference sequence). CDR3 length equals 12 residues. CDR3 bases: TGTGCCAGCAGCCTCATTGCTCGGGAGCAGTACTTC. Protein: CASSLIAREQYF.

The gene calls are TRBV6-1 and TRBJ2-1, with a weak D call TRBD1 (6 bases). V lost 4 bases to trimming and J lost 5 bases, with 12 bases between them. The CDR3 runs to 14 residues. In germline, CDR1 is MNHNS, CDR2 SASEGT. This CDR3 reads CASSVDSWDNEQFF. DNA for the CDR3: TGTGCCAGCAGTGTGGACAGTTGGGACAATGAGCAGTTCTTC.

Only a few counts were recorded for this clonotype. The J gene is TRBJ2-1, the V gene TRBV15; the D is unclear. Germline loops: CDR1 LNHNV, CDR2 YYDKDF (reference sequence). CDR3 length: 16 amino acids. Trimming pared 1 base from V and 3 bases from J, leaving 13 bases between. The CDR3 is CATSRGRTSNYNEQFF. As DNA, the CDR3 is TGTGCCACCAGCAGAGGCAGAACGAGCAACTACAATGAGCAGTTCTTC.

This clonotype was observed a few times. J is TRBJ1-1 and V is TRBV13, with D possibly being TRBD1 (6 bases). V dropped 1 base and J dropped 4 bases, with 16 bases sitting between them. Germline values: CDR1 PRHDT, CDR2 FYEKMQ (reference sequence). The CDR3 has 16 amino acids. CDR3 nucleotide sequence: TGTGCCAGCAGCTTAGCCGCAGGGGTCGGACTCACTGAAGCTTTCTTT. This translates into CASSLAAGVGLTEAFF.

This chain links TRBV5-5 with TRBJ2-7, with D tentatively TRBD1 (5 bases). V lost 0 bases and J 0 bases, leaving 7 bases between the germline ends. This CDR3 spans 14 amino acids. The germline V gene encodes CDR1 SGHKS and CDR2 YYEKEE (reference sequence). The CDR3 DNA reads as TGTGCCAGCAGCTTGGTGGACACCTCCTACGAGCAGTACTTC. It specifies CASSLVDTSYEQYF.